This passage covers 14 T cell receptor beta chains from one sample sequenced in a study of blood T cell repertoires in COVID-19. Produced via immunoSEQ multiplex PCR; TCRdb's table is partial and in-frame only. The table has approximately 270,000 clones, roughly 85% seen once. The material sequenced was PBMCs or T cells enriched from blood (not recorded which). The receptors originated from a woman in her forties or fifties who had recovered from COVID-19.

The CDR3 nucleotides are TGTGCCACCAGCAGAGATGGGGCAGGGGATCAGCCCCAGCATTTT. Protein sequence: CATSRDGAGDQPQHF. The chain recombines TRBV15 with TRBJ1-5; a possible D gene is TRBD1 (6 bases). Trimming left V 0 bases short and J 5 bases short, with 11 bases between. The length of the CDR3 is 15 residues. Per the germline V gene, CDR1 is LNHNV and CDR2 is YYDKDF (reference sequence).

The V and J genes are TRBV3-1 (or the pseudogene TRBV3-2) and TRBJ2-1; unclear D gene. This CDR3 comprises 15 residues. V was trimmed by 3 bases and J by 0 bases, leaving 9 bases between them. In germline, CDR1 is LGHDT, CDR2 YNNKEL (reference sequence). The CDR3 sequence: CASSHYVSSYNEQFF. The DNA for the CDR3 is TGTGCCAGCAGCCACTACGTTAGCTCCTACAATGAGCAGTTCTTC.

J is TRBJ1-5 and V is TRBV6-5, with TRBD1 as a possible D gene (5 bases). Trimming shortened V by 11 bases and J by 2 bases, and 13 bases separated the two germline ends. The CDR3 has 13 amino acids. The germline gives CDR1 MNHEY, CDR2 SVGAGI. The chain's CDR3 is CASQGAGNQPQHF. CDR3 bases: TGTGCCTCCCAAGGGGCTGGCAATCAGCCCCAGCATTTT.

This clone was counted once. This CDR3 is missing its conserved last phenylalanine or tryptophan, likely due to a read error. No DNA is shown, since the ends of the CDR3 on it are uncertain; the CDR3 is the one TCRdb lists. The genes are TRBV7-9 and TRBJ1-1. The germline CDR1 and CDR2 sequences are SEHNR and FQNEAQ (reference sequence). Counting both end residues, the CDR3 totals 14 amino acids. The CDR3: CASSLGASPPVAPD.

The gene calls are TRBV7-3 and TRBJ2-1; 9 positions agree with TRBD2. Trimming cost V 3 bases and J 4 bases; bases outside gene matches: 4. Germline-derived CDR1 and CDR2 are SGHTA and FQGTGA. The CDR3 contains 15 residues. CDR3 DNA: TGTGCCAGCAGCTTTTGGCTAGCGGGATACAATGAGCAGTTCTTC. It encodes CASSFWLAGYNEQFF.

V usage is TRBV12-5 and J usage is TRBJ2-7; D ambiguous. Germline lookup yields CDR1 LGHNT and CDR2 FRNRAP. V gave up 5 bases and J gave up 0 bases, with 14 bases separating them. The CDR3 spans 15 residues. Here the CDR3 reads CASGPQPRSSYEQYF. The DNA for the CDR3 is TGTGCTAGTGGTCCTCAGCCGAGGAGCTCCTACGAGCAGTACTTC.

The rearrangement joins TRBV10-3 to TRBJ1-4, with D perhaps matching TRBD1 (6 bases). Per germline, CDR1 ENHRY and CDR2 SYGVKD. Trimming stripped 2 bases from V and 10 bases from J, with 29 bases between. The CDR3 contains 19 residues. The CDR3 DNA follows: TGTGCCATCAGTGAGCCGCCAACAAAAACAGGGTTGGAGGTCCGAAAACTGTTTTTT. Translated: CAISEPPTKTGLEVRKLFF.

This clone came up a few times. This chain uses TRBV5-1 with TRBJ2-7, with TRBD1 matching over 11 bases. Germline V gene sequence: CDR1 SGHRS, CDR2 YFSETQ. Trimming removed 2 bases from V and 4 bases from J; junction bases left unmatched: 8. The CDR3 consists of 16 residues. In DNA, the CDR3 is TGCGCCAGCAGCTTTGGGCCGGACAGGGGGCTGTACGAGCAGTACTTC. Translating gives CASSFGPDRGLYEQYF.

On this clone: The same CDR3 can be traced to other DNA sequences in this sample. The CDR3 sequence is CASSLGPSNQPQHF. The CDR3 nucleotides read TGTGCCAGCAGTTTAGGGCCAAGCAATCAGCCCCAGCATTTT. The chain joins TRBV27 to TRBJ1-5; D ambiguous. The V gene's germline CDR1 is MNHEY and CDR2 SMNVEV (reference sequence). V was shortened by 2 bases and J by 1 base, with 6 bases between the two germline ends. CDR3 length: 14 residues.

This clone was seen once. The CDR3 region has the DNA TGTGCTAGTGGCCCGGGACAGTTTAATCAGCCCCAGCATTTT. Translation gives CASGPGQFNQPQHF. This chain uses TRBV12-5 with TRBJ1-5; 7 bases fit TRBD1. With 6 bases clipped from V and 4 bases from J, the junction kept 6 bases outside the gene matches. CDR1 and CDR2 from the germline V gene are LGHNT and FRNRAP. CDR3 length: 14 residues.

This chain connects TRBV25-1 to TRBJ1-3; TRBD1 matches at 9 bases. The V and J ends lost 8 bases and 4 bases, in that order; junction bases with no gene match: 9. CDR1 and CDR2 (germline): MGHDK, SYGVNS. The CDR3 spans 15 residues. CDR3 sequence reads: CASATGQGLGNTIYF. As DNA, the CDR3 is TGTGCCAGCGCGACGGGACAGGGTCTGGGAAACACCATATATTTT.

The V gene is TRBV24-1, the J gene TRBJ2-1; a weak D match, TRBD1 (5 bases). CDR1 is KGHDR and CDR2 is SFDVKD in the germline V gene. CDR3 length: 16 residues. The V end lost 2 bases, the J end lost 3 bases, and 13 bases lay between the germline ends. CDR3: CATSDSDTINYNEQFF. CDR3 coding DNA: TGTGCCACCAGTGATTCGGACACAATTAACTACAATGAGCAGTTCTTC.

This rearrangement joins TRBV5-1 to TRBJ2-7; possibly TRBD2 for D (6 bases). Germline V gives CDR1 SGHRS, CDR2 YFSETQ. CDR3 length: 12 residues. The V end was cut by 4 bases, the J end by 7 bases, with 12 bases between. The CDR3 DNA reads TGCGCCAGCAGCCGTACGGGGGTAGAGCAGTACTTC. Protein sequence: CASSRTGVEQYF.

The chain is built from TRBV15 and TRBJ2-7, with D possibly being TRBD2 (5 bases). Trimming removed 1 base at V and 6 bases at J, with 16 bases between. CDR1 is LNHNV, CDR2 YYDKDF, per germline (reference sequence). This CDR3 has 15 amino acids. CDR3 in amino acids: CATSRAYSTGSEQYF. The CDR3 region has the DNA TGTGCCACCAGCAGAGCCTACTCCACGGGGTCCGAGCAGTACTTC.